This T cell receptor (beta chain) was found in a study of a mutant IDH1 vaccine in newly diagnosed glioma. In the study overall: Previous care, which was radiotherapy, temozolomide, or both, most often involved both.

Regarding the study as a whole: Pseudoprogression seemed unrelated to changes in top peripheral T cell clonotypes.

Some clones are missing from TCRdb's copy, which holds only in-frame ones; the method was immunoSEQ multiplex PCR. The data show roughly 64,000 clones, around 74% seen once. As for time point: week 35, safety follow-up. A 20-mer mutant IDH1 peptide at 300 ug was injected subcutaneously with topical imiquimod. As to this clone: The target antigen is unknown.

Germline V lookup: CDR1 LNHDA, CDR2 SQIVND (reference sequence). This CDR3 comprises 17 residues. V dropped 6 bases and J dropped 6 bases, with 24 bases sitting between them. The chain joins TRBV19 to TRBJ1-5; D perhaps matches TRBD1 (6 bases). Sequencing was performed on PBMCs, taken from a glioma patient whose treatment included an IDH1 peptide vaccine. The TCR sequence derives from a man between 50 and 59 years old with glioma. The CDR3 protein is CASSNLQGMGTGQPQHF. Here the CDR3 DNA reads TGTGCCAGTAGCAACCTTCAGGGGATGGGGACGGGTCAGCCCCAGCATTTT.